This passage covers 5 T cell receptor beta chains from one sample sequenced in a study of T cell repertoires in cytomegalovirus infection. TCRdb analysed the reads with MiXCR anew, one entry per CDR3 protein. Of some 150,000 distinct CDR3 sequences listed, 32% are singletons. What these receptors recognize is not known. Sample: CD8+ T cells from cultured PBMCs, taken from culture after CMV antigen stimulation. The receptors shown here come from a human donor in good health (CMV status not recorded). Some clones in this sample may be carry-over from other donors' samples.

This clonotype was observed at least ten times. V usage is TRBV7-2 and J usage is TRBJ2-1; 8 nucleotides match TRBD2. J gave up 2 bases and V 3 bases, and 0 bases lay outside the gene matches. Germline CDR1 and CDR2: SGHTA and FQGNSA. This CDR3 region has 14 residues. The CDR3 DNA reads as TGTGCCAGCAGCTTTAGCGGGGCCTACAATGAGCAGTTCTTC. Protein: CASSFSGAYNEQFF.

The gene calls are TRBV13 and TRBJ2-1; TRBD2 aligns across 8 bases. Losses at the gene ends were 7 bases for V and 3 bases for J; bases not matched to a gene: 8. Germline CDR1 is PRHDT and CDR2 is FYEKMQ (reference sequence). The CDR3 is made up of 15 amino acids. The CDR3: CASTTGGGNYNEQFF. In DNA form, the CDR3 reads TGTGCCAGCACCACCGGGGGGGGGAACTACAATGAGCAGTTCTTC.

The J gene is TRBJ1-6, the V gene TRBV28; 7 bases are a match to TRBD1. This CDR3 comprises 14 residues. The J segment lost 13 bases and the V segment lost 1 base, leaving 7 bases of the junction unmatched. The germline gives CDR1 MDHEN, CDR2 SYDVKM. CDR3 nucleotide sequence: TGTGCCAGCAGTTTATCACAGGGGAGAGCCCCCCTCCACTTT. This sequence encodes CASSLSQGRAPLHF.

The chain has TRBV6-5 and TRBJ2-1; TRBD1 matches at 7 bases. This CDR3 has 17 amino acids. V was clipped by 6 bases and J by 0 bases; unmatched bases: 11. Germline CDR1 and CDR2: MNHEY and SVGAGI. CDR3 sequence reads: CASSLTPQGSSYNEQFF. The CDR3 bases are TGTGCCAGCAGCCTCACTCCACAGGGGAGCTCCTACAATGAGCAGTTCTTC.

The genes are TRBV4-1 and TRBJ2-1, with D maybe TRBD1 (5 bases). Trimming stripped 5 bases from V and 8 bases from J, with 22 bases between. There are 16 residues in the CDR3. Germline assignment: CDR1 MGHRA and CDR2 YSYEKL. The CDR3 DNA follows: TGCGCCAGCAGCTCCAACGCCCTAGGGGCTTCACATGAGCAGTTCTTC. The encoded protein is CASSSNALGASHEQFF.